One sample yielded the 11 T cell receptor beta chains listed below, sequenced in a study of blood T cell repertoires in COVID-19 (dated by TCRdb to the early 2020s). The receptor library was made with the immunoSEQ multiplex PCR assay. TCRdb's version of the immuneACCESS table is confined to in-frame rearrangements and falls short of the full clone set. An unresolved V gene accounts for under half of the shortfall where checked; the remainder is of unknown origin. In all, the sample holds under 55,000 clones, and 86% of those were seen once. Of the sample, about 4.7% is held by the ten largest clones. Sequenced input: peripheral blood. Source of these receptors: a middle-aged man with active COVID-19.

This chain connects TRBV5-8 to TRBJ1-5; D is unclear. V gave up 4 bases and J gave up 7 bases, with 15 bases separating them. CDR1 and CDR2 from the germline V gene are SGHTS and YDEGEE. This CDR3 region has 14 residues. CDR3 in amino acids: CASSGRRGDQPQHF. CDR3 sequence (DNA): TGTGCCAGCAGCGGCCGGCGGGGAGACCAGCCCCAGCATTTT. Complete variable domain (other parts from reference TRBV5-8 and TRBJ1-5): EAGVTQSPTHLIKTRGQQATLRCSPISGHTSVYWYQQALGLGLQFLLWYDEGEERNRGNFPPRFSGRQFPNYSSELNVNALELEDSALYLCASSGRRGDQPQHFGDGTRLSIL.

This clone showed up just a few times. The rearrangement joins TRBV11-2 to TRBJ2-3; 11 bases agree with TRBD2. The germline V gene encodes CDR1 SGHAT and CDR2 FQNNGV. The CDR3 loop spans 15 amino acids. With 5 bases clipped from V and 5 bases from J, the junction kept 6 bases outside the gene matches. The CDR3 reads CASSQLAGAGDTQYF. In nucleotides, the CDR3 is TGTGCCAGCAGCCAACTAGCGGGAGCTGGAGATACGCAGTATTTT.

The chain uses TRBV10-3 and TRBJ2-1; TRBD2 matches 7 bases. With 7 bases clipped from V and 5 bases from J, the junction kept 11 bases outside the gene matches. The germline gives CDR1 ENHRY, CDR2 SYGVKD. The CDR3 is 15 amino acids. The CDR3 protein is CAIMTSQNRDNEQFF. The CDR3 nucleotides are TGTGCCATCATGACTAGCCAGAACCGGGACAATGAGCAGTTCTTC.

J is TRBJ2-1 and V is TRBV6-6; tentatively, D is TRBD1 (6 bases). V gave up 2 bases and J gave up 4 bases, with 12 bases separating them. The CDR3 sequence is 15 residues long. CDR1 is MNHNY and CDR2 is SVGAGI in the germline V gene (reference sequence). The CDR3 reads CASSYPTQGYNEQFF. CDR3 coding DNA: TGTGCCAGCAGTTACCCTACGCAGGGGTACAATGAGCAGTTCTTC.

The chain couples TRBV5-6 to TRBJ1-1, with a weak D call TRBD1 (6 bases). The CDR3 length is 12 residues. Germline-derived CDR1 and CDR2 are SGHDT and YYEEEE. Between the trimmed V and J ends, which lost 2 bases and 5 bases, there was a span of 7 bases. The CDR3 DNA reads TGTGCCAGCAGCTTCACAGGGACTGAAGCTTTCTTT. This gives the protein CASSFTGTEAFF.

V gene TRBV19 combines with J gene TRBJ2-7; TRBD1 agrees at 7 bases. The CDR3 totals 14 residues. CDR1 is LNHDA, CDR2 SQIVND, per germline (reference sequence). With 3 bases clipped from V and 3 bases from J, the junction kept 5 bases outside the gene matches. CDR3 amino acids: CASSITGVGYEQYF. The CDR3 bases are TGTGCCAGTAGTATTACAGGGGTCGGCTACGAGCAGTACTTC.

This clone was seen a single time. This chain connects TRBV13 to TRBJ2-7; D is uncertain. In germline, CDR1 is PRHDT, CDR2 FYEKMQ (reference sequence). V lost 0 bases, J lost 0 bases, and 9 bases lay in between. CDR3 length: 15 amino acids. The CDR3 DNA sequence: TGTGCCAGCAGCTTAGGGGTTTCCAGCTCCTACGAGCAGTACTTC. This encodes CASSLGVSSSYEQYF.

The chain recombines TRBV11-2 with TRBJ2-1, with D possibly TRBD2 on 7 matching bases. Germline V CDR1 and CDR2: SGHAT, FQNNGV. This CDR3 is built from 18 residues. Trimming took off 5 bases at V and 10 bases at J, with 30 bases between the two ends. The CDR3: CASSPVAGASGPRGEQFF. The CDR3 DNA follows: TGTGCCAGCAGCCCCGTCGCAGGGGCTAGCGGACCCCGGGGCGAGCAGTTCTTC.

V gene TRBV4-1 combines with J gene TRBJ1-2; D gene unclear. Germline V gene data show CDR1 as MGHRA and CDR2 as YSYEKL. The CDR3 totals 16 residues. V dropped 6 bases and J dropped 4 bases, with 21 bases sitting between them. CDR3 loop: CASSPSPSGEIYGYTF. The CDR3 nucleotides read TGCGCCAGCAGTCCCTCCCCAAGCGGGGAAATCTATGGCTACACCTTC.

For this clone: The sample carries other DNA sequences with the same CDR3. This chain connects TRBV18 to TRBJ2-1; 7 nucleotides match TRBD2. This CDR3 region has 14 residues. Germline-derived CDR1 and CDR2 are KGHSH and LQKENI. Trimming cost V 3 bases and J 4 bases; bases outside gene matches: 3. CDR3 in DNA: TGTGCCAGCTCACCTCCCGGGAGGTACAATGAGCAGTTCTTC. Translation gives CASSPPGRYNEQFF.

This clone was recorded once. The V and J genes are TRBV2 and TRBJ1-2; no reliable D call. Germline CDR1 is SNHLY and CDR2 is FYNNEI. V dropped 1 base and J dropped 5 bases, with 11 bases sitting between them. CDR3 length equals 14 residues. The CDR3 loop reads CASSEVPGDYGYTF. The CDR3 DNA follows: TGTGCCAGCAGTGAAGTTCCCGGGGATTATGGCTACACCTTC.